This T cell receptor (beta chain) emerged from a study of human T cells and chemical hapten exposure. Losses at the gene ends were 5 bases for V and 1 base for J; bases not matched to a gene: 1. This CDR3 comprises 13 residues. CDR1 and CDR2 (germline): MDHEN, SYDVKM. This clonotype was seen many times. Time point indicated: patch test 2, 6 weeks after DPC sensitization. Described treatment: therapeutic diphenylcyclopropenone sensitization with weekly scalp DPC. Blood was drawn before each patch test was applied. MiXCR, run by TCRdb on the RACE reads, gives a single entry per CDR3 protein. The data hold 120,000 to 150,000 distinct CDR3 sequences, with about an eighth observed a single time.

The chain recombines TRBV28 with TRBJ1-1; TRBD1 matches 7 bases. The sequence derives from a woman aged 45 to 65 with alopecia areata. Some clones in this sample may be carry-over from other donors' samples. This sample comprised whole blood, obtained in connection with sensitization to the hapten diphenylcyclopropenone (DPC). The CDR3 is CASSGQANTEAFF. The CDR3 nucleotides are TGTGCCAGCAGTGGACAGGCGAACACTGAAGCTTTCTTT.